This T cell receptor beta chain was sequenced during a study of cytomegalovirus exposure and HLA in healthy donors (dated by TCRdb to the late 2010s). Looking at the study overall: An earlier analysis of around 600 of the donors reported more than 250 Gb of sequence data and around 120 million unique TCR beta sequences from around 200 million T cells. The genetic ancestry cluster associated with self-reported Caucasian donors included 81% of the roughly 400 genotyped donors. In addition to the first cohort of roughly 670 subjects, a separate validation cohort of 120 different subjects was used. Roughly 5 DR-DQ haplotypes were handled as single units for association and clustering because linkage in the cohort was strong. A later analysis re-examined previously published TCR beta repertoires from hundreds of donors and added high-resolution HLA genotyping to investigate patterns of TCR occurrence. An earlier analysis of 500 to 750 of the donors applied high-throughput TCR beta sequencing to assess whether each TCR beta V gene segment acted as functional or pseudogenic. Around 300 gigabases of sequencing data and approximately 85 million unique TCR sequences were included in an early release covering around 600 HLA-typed donors. The T cell repertoires of about 700 subjects were profiled by immunosequencing and related to cytomegalovirus serostatus. The later analysis used no new phenotypic data to find candidate immune exposures, relying instead on TCR beta sequences and their occurrence across donors. A later genetic analysis took genome-wide SNP genotypes for about 55% of the 666 donors and used that subset as a discovery cohort. All discovery cohort repertoires had been generated on a single sequencing platform. Donor age, sex, ethnicity and CMV serostatus were compiled together with the repertoire data. Both class I and class II loci were covered by HLA typing, at four-digit resolution. Typing coverage varied by locus: roughly 629-640 donors for A, B, C, DRB1 and DQB1; approximately 560 for DQA1; 606 for DPA1; 450 to 480 for DPB1. The study aimed to test whether signatures of past pathogen exposure could be identified by cataloging public T cell receptors. On average, 235,054 unique TCR beta nucleotide sequences were sequenced per donor among about 400 genotyped donors of the cohort, with roughly 20% of those sequences being non-productive. To predict cytomegalovirus infection status, the study brought together high-throughput TCR immunosequencing, statistical association of individual TCRs with disease status, and machine learning.

The cohort consisted of 650 to 700 healthy bone marrow donors. At the time of sampling, every cohort member was nominally healthy, though immune exposures that went unrecorded were likely present. The donor tested CMV seronegative, placing the donor among the 352 seronegative members of the cohort. Every donor gave a peripheral blood sample, and the peripheral blood mononuclear cells from that sample were used for TCR beta sequencing. The Qiagen DNeasy Blood Extraction Kit was used to extract genomic DNA from the blood cell samples. Beyond this particular receptor, the publication reports: Compared with the approximately 700-donor mean, donors in an Asian-associated ancestry cluster had fewer N-insertions in productive TCRs, according to a later genetic analysis. While some public TCRs were present in many individuals, most TCR sequences turned up only very rarely across donors. Correlated functional status among segregating V segments might be attributable to linkage disequilibrium, but an unknown experimental factor could not be ruled out. For the cohort, immune exposure information was limited to CMV serostatus. V-gene and J-gene trimming of TCR beta chains was associated with a missense DCLRE1C variant in a later genetic analysis, and the association was replicated in an independent cohort. A later analysis found that most CMV-associated TCR beta chains appeared HLA-restricted, with HLA associations seemingly driven largely by CMV exposure. Sequencing depth was assumed to be roughly uniform across donors in the presence/absence analyses, though that assumption may not hold. Because HLA typing was unavailable for some donors at each locus, only the typed subset was used in association tests. In an earlier analysis of more than 450 of the donors, most TCR beta V segments were observed in productive rearrangements about 90% or about 30% of the time, broadly matching IMGT annotations. In vitro tests confirmed that a few of the cytomegalovirus-associated TCR beta chains recognize cytomegalovirus antigens. The study gave a list of 150 to 200 TCR beta chains associated with cytomegalovirus. The cohort was sequenced for TCR beta chains only, and without alpha or paired-chain data the features that could be detected were limited. A later analysis found that TCR association rates varied across HLA loci, with DRB1 alleles showing the most associated TCRs and HLA-C alleles the fewest. The authors suggested that the approach could potentially be extended to other disease states and immunological phenotypes. In both the original and validation cohorts, the classifier was reported to diagnose cytomegalovirus status with high specificity and sensitivity. The earlier analysis of 450 to 700 of the donors excluded approximately 17 rarely observed V segments, including chromosome 9 orphons, because counts were too low. According to a later analysis, parvovirus B19, influenza, CMV and Epstein-Barr virus appeared linked to several top co-occurrence clusters. The sequencing pipeline was judged likely to have produced a cluster of highly shared sequence variants as a technical artifact. Assigning TCR associations to individual alleles was difficult when HLA alleles, especially DR and DQ, strongly co-occurred. A further reported finding was that TCR beta sequences accurately predicted the HLA-A and HLA-B alleles for most subjects in the first cohort. In a later analysis, HLA-associated TCR beta chains showed more clonal expansion and lower generation probabilities than non-associated chains that were equally common. A later analysis associated about 17,000 TCR beta sequences with specific HLA alleles at a false discovery rate of 0.05.

Library method: the immunoSEQ multiplex PCR assay. For the multiplex PCR, a mixture combining 60 forward primers for TCR Vbeta segments and 13 reverse primers for TCR Jbeta segments was used. The CDR3 region of rearranged TCR beta genes was amplified from genomic DNA by a multiplex PCR assay. Amplified TCR beta libraries were sequenced as 87-base-pair reads on the Illumina HiSeq System. From the authors' description of their analysis: Across the roughly 700 repertoires, a later analysis counted around 80 million unique TCR beta chains, 8.5 million to 12 million of which were shared by at least two donors. To remove PCR and sequencing errors, raw reads were error-corrected and collapsed into unique sequences using a nearest-neighbor algorithm that merged closely related sequences. Alignment of CDR3 sequences to IMGT reference sequences was used to assign V, D and J gene segments. Each retained sequence needed at least a six-nucleotide match to both a V gene segment and a J gene segment. A rearrangement was called productive if the CDR3 had no stop codons and remained in frame with V and J, and every other rearrangement was called non-productive. Following IMGT convention, CDR3 was defined as the stretch from the second conserved V-encoded cysteine up to the conserved J-encoded phenylalanine. The earlier analysis of about 500 of the donors excluded sequences that lacked an unambiguous match to a single V gene segment. An earlier analysis of a few hundred of the donors called V segments functional above 56.7% productive rearrangements and segregating when the between-donor standard deviation exceeded 5%. A statistical classification framework was built for diagnosing cytomegalovirus status from the catalog of TCR beta chain sequences. In a later analysis, TCR nucleotide sequences were compared against IMGT/GENE-DB human TR gene sequences so that V and J genes could be assigned. In a later analysis, CDR3 sequences and most-parsimonious VDJ recombination scenarios were assigned using the TCRdist pipeline. In a later analysis, every TCR beta chain was defined by the combination of its CDR3 amino acid sequence and its V-gene family, and reads without a unique V-gene family were dropped. As a way to deal with suspected cross-contamination and a sequencing artifact, a later analysis dropped 592 nucleotide sequences that were highly shared and had low generation probability. A later analysis calculated a clonal expansion index for each public chain from normalized within-repertoire ranks of inferred template counts. Generation probabilities in a later analysis came from a VDJ recombination model fitted to out-of-frame rearrangements, and those results were checked against IGoR. Hypergeometric tests were used in a later analysis to score TCR-TCR, TCR-HLA and TCR-CMV co-occurrence, with a repertoire-size bias correction applied to the TCR pairs. In a later analysis, false discovery rates were estimated by permuting HLA or CMV assignments 20 times. In a later analysis, co-occurring TCRs were grouped with DBSCAN, and TCRdist sequence similarity was added when clustering was performed within HLA-allele-positive subsets. Co-occurrence clustering excluded repertoires with fewer than 30,000 or more than 120,000 public chains, plus five with anomalous nucleotide sharing. TCRdb stores this immuneACCESS table with in-frame sequences only. Part of the clones is absent; in the studies checked, under half of the shortfall reflects unresolved V genes, and no reason is known for the rest. D and trimming were read from the DNA, whereas the V and J calls and clone size are those reported in that table. This sample comprises around 200,000 clones, about four fifths of them detected only once. 1.6% of the sample belongs to the ten largest clones.

Turning to this clone: There is no known antigen for this receptor. Nothing much larger sits one base from this clone, and base qualities are not available.

The source is a man aged 50-60 years in good health and CMV-seronegative. Specimen: PBMCs.

The CDR3 protein: CASSVQGEGVAFF. The DNA is TGTGCCAGCAGCGTACAAGGGGAGGGCGTAGCTTTCTTT. Here the chain combines TRBV9 and TRBJ1-1; TRBD1 is perhaps the D gene, given 5 matching bases. Counted from cysteine to phenylalanine, this CDR3 has 13 amino acids. Only the CDR3 region is kept as DNA, spanning 39 bases read in frame from base 1. Based on the germline V gene, the CDR1 and CDR2 sequences are SGDLS and YYNGEE. V is shortened by 1 base, J by 10 bases, and the region joining them spans 14 bases.